Each of the 26 T cell receptor beta chains below was sequenced from the same sample in a study of cytomegalovirus exposure and HLA in healthy donors. Profiled with immunoSEQ multiplex PCR; TCRdb holds only in-frame clones, not every one. This table holds approximately 150,000 clones, over 80% found once. Material: PBMCs. Receptor source: a man between 18 and 29 years old in good health and CMV-seropositive.

The V gene is TRBV29-1, the J gene TRBJ2-1; 9 bases map to TRBD2. With V trimmed by 0 bases and J by 5 bases, 11 bases remained unmatched. Germline loops: CDR1 SQVTM, CDR2 ANQGSEA. The CDR3 totals 17 residues. CDR3 residues: CSVEDRGYSGSHNEQFF. The CDR3 coding sequence is TGCAGCGTTGAAGATCGGGGCTATAGCGGGAGCCACAATGAGCAGTTCTTC.

This chain joins TRBV2 and TRBJ1-5; no reliable D call. Trimming pared 8 bases from V and 4 bases from J, leaving 12 bases between. CDR1 is SNHLY and CDR2 is FYNNEI in the germline V gene. The CDR3 contains 13 residues. CDR3 nucleotide sequence: TGTGCCAGCCGTAGAACGGGAAATCAGCCCCAGCATTTT. Translation: CASRRTGNQPQHF. Full variable domain (rest looked up from reference TRBV2 and TRBJ1-5): EPEVTQTPSHQVTQMGQEVILRCVPISNHLYFYWYRQILGQKVEFLVSFYNNEISEKSEIFDDQFSVERPDGSNFTLKIRSTKLEDSAMYFCASRRTGNQPQHFGDGTRLSIL.

The J gene is TRBJ1-2, the V gene TRBV27; 10 positions match TRBD1. Losses at the gene ends were 5 bases for V and 4 bases for J; bases not matched to a gene: 13. The CDR3 covers 17 residues. Germline V CDR1 and CDR2: MNHEY, SMNVEV (reference sequence). The CDR3 loop is CASSLRGTGDPTYGYTF. In DNA, the CDR3 is TGTGCCAGCAGTCTCCGGGGGACAGGGGATCCAACCTATGGCTACACCTTC.

The chain employs TRBV6-1 and TRBJ2-7; 8 bases fit TRBD2. Trimming removed 8 bases from V and 3 bases from J; junction bases left unmatched: 6. The germline CDR1 and CDR2 sequences are MNHNS and SASEGT. This CDR3 comprises 13 residues. The chain's CDR3 is CASLLSGGYEQYF. The CDR3 nucleotides are TGTGCCAGCTTATTGAGCGGGGGCTACGAGCAGTACTTC.

The gene calls are TRBV28 and TRBJ1-6, with D perhaps TRBD1 (5 bases). V gave up 6 bases and J gave up 4 bases, with 13 bases separating them. Germline V gene lookup returns CDR1 MDHEN and CDR2 SYDVKM. There are 15 residues in the CDR3. Written as DNA, the CDR3 is TGTGCCAGCAGAAAAGACAGTAGTTATAATTCACCCCTCCACTTT. Translation: CASRKDSSYNSPLHF.

The CDR3 DNA follows: TGTGCCAGCAGTAACCTCCGGGACAGGGGATCTGAAGCTTTCTTT. This translates into CASSNLRDRGSEAFF. The chain employs TRBV11-2 and TRBJ1-1, with 10 bases aligning to TRBD1. Looked up from germline, CDR1 is SGHAT and CDR2 is FQNNGV. CDR3 length equals 15 residues. The V and J ends lost 6 bases and 6 bases, in that order; junction bases with no gene match: 10. The complete variable domain, with remaining parts taken from reference TRBV11-2 and TRBJ1-1, reads EAGVAQSPRYKIIEKRQSVAFWCNPISGHATLYWYQQILGQGPKLLIQFQNNGVVDDSQLPKDRFSAERLKGVDSTLKIQPAKLEDSAVYLCASSNLRDRGSEAFFGQGTRLTVV.

The chain recombines TRBV5-5 with TRBJ2-1; D unresolved. The V end lost 1 base, the J end lost 9 bases, and 5 bases lay between the germline ends. There are 11 residues in the CDR3. The germline V gene has CDR1 SGHKS and CDR2 YYEKEE (reference sequence). This chain's CDR3 is CASSLTVEQFF. The DNA for the CDR3 is TGTGCCAGCAGCTTGACAGTTGAGCAGTTCTTC. Looking up the rest from reference TRBV5-5 and TRBJ2-1 gives the full variable domain: DAGVTQSPTHLIKTRGQQVTLRCSPISGHKSVSWYQQVLGQGPQFIFQYYEKEERGRGNFPDRFSARQFPNYSSELNVNALLLGDSALYLCASSLTVEQFFGPGTRLTVL.

This clone was observed a few times. This sequence joins TRBV14 and TRBJ2-7; 8 bases fit TRBD1. This CDR3 is 14 amino acids long. Germline V gene data show CDR1 as SGHDN and CDR2 as FVKESK. The ends lost 4 bases at V and 5 bases at J; junction bases unmatched: 7. For the CDR3, the DNA is TGTGCCAGCAGCCGTACACAGGGGGGCCACGAGCAGTACTTC. This codes for CASSRTQGGHEQYF.

V and J are TRBV6-1 and TRBJ1-4, with D tentatively TRBD1 (5 bases). CDR3 length equals 15 residues. The V end was cut by 5 bases, the J end by 7 bases, with 17 bases between. Germline assignment: CDR1 MNHNS and CDR2 SASEGT. The CDR3 DNA reads as TGTGCCAGCAGTCCTCAGGGTCTCGTCGGTGAAAAACTGTTTTTT. Translation gives CASSPQGLVGEKLFF.

The table lists this clone with a count of one. The V gene is TRBV2, the J gene TRBJ1-2; a weak D match, TRBD1 (6 bases). Germline V gives CDR1 SNHLY, CDR2 FYNNEI. V lost 7 bases, J lost 3 bases, and 21 bases lay in between. The CDR3 extends over 16 amino acids. The CDR3 is CASITGFFRSDYGYTF. CDR3 coding DNA: TGTGCCAGCATCACAGGGTTTTTCCGATCGGACTATGGCTACACCTTC.

This chain joins TRBV5-6 and TRBJ2-3; D may be TRBD1 (6 bases). Germline values: CDR1 SGHDT, CDR2 YYEEEE. This CDR3 has 17 residues. Trimming cost V 3 bases and J 2 bases, with 19 bases left between them. The CDR3 sequence: CASSSLMVQGNTDTQYF. The DNA of the CDR3 is TGTGCCAGCAGCTCGTTAATGGTTCAGGGGAACACAGATACGCAGTATTTT.

The gene calls are TRBV18 and TRBJ2-5; the match to TRBD1 covers 7 bases. The CDR3 covers 14 residues. Germline CDR1 reads KGHSH; CDR2 reads LQKENI. J was trimmed by 1 base and V by 6 bases; bases with no gene match: 5. As DNA, the CDR3 is TGTGCCAGCTCCCCCGGACAGGCCCAAGAGACCCAGTACTTC. This gives the protein CASSPGQAQETQYF.

This clone is a singleton in its sample. The chain couples TRBV28 to TRBJ1-2; no reliable D call. This CDR3 has 11 amino acids. Germline V lookup: CDR1 MDHEN, CDR2 SYDVKM. V lost 8 bases and J 12 bases, leaving 16 bases between the germline ends. The CDR3 loop reads CASGVAGYNTF. The DNA for the CDR3 is TGTGCCAGCGGGGTGGCGGGGTACAACACCTTC.

The chain uses TRBV6-5 and TRBJ2-7; no firm D call. CDR1 is MNHEY, CDR2 SVGAGI, per germline. V dropped 2 bases and J dropped 2 bases, with 10 bases sitting between them. The CDR3 length is 14 residues. CDR3 region: CASSYGPGPYEQYF. DNA of the CDR3: TGTGCCAGCAGTTACGGGCCAGGTCCCTACGAGCAGTACTTC.

The sample holds one count of this clone. The chain links TRBV5-1 to TRBJ2-7; 7 positions agree with TRBD1. Germline assignment: CDR1 SGHRS and CDR2 YFSETQ. The CDR3 is made up of 14 amino acids. V gave up 7 bases and J gave up 6 bases; unmatched junction bases: 13. CDR3 sequence: CASGVSQGEFEQYF. The CDR3 region has the DNA TGCGCCAGCGGTGTTTCGCAGGGGGAGTTCGAGCAGTACTTC.

V and J are TRBV30 and TRBJ1-1, with 8 bases that match TRBD1. V lost 4 bases and J lost 6; bases outside the gene matches: 13. Germline loops: CDR1 GTSNPN, CDR2 SVGIG (reference sequence). The CDR3 spans 15 residues. Written as DNA, the CDR3 is TGTGCCTGGATTTGGGGGGGGACAGGCGCGCCTGAAGCTTTCTTT. Amino acids: CAWIWGGTGAPEAFF.

This chain's CDR3 is CASSPTTGGRRGANVLTF. CDR3 DNA: TGCGCCAGCAGCCCGACGACAGGGGGAAGGCGTGGGGCCAACGTCCTGACTTTC. The V and J genes are TRBV5-1 and TRBJ2-6, with 9 bases that match TRBD1. Looked up from germline, CDR1 is SGHRS and CDR2 is YFSETQ. This CDR3 has 18 residues. The V segment lost 4 bases and the J segment 3 bases; nucleotides outside the gene matches: 11.

Only one count was recorded for this clone. V is TRBV15 and J is TRBJ1-5, with a weak D call TRBD1 (6 bases). The CDR3 contains 15 residues. Looked up from germline, CDR1 is LNHNV and CDR2 is YYDKDF (reference sequence). The V gene lost 5 bases and the J gene lost 5 bases, with 16 bases spanning the gap. CDR3 sequence reads: CATSPKGEGYQPQHF. CDR3 bases: TGTGCCACCAGCCCTAAGGGGGAGGGCTATCAGCCCCAGCATTTT. Looking up the rest from reference TRBV15 and TRBJ1-5 gives the full variable domain: DAMVIQNPRYQVTQFGKPVTLSCSQTLNHNVMYWYQQKSSQAPKLLFHYYDKDFNNEADTPDNFQSRRPNTSFCFLDIRSPGLGDTAMYLCATSPKGEGYQPQHFGDGTRLSIL.

J is TRBJ1-2 and V is TRBV4-2; D unresolved. CDR1 and CDR2 (germline): LGHNA, YNFKEQ. The CDR3 is 15 residues long. V lost 0 bases and J lost 0, with 8 bases in between. CDR3 in DNA: TGTGCCAGCAGCCAAGACACAGTCCCTAACTATGGCTACACCTTC. This gives the protein CASSQDTVPNYGYTF.

The V gene is TRBV27, the J gene TRBJ2-7; 14 positions agree with TRBD2. CDR3 length: 17 amino acids. V was clipped by 4 bases and J by 5 bases; unmatched bases: 10. CDR1 and CDR2 (germline): MNHEY, SMNVEV (reference sequence). The CDR3 is CASSSPPGLAGVDEQYF. DNA of the CDR3: TGTGCCAGCAGTTCACCCCCGGGACTAGCGGGGGTTGACGAGCAGTACTTC.

V and J are TRBV11-3 and TRBJ2-1, with a possible D match to TRBD1 (5 bases). This CDR3 has 13 amino acids. The V gene's germline CDR1 is SGHNT and CDR2 YENEEA. Trimming stripped 5 bases from V and 5 bases from J, with 10 bases between. For the CDR3, the DNA is TGTGCCAGCAGCCAAGACAGTCACAATGAGCAGTTCTTC. As protein: CASSQDSHNEQFF.

This sequence joins TRBV5-1 and TRBJ2-5; D remains ambiguous. Germline CDR1 reads SGHRS; CDR2 reads YFSETQ. This CDR3 spans 14 amino acids. V was pared by 0 bases and J by 5 bases, with 11 bases between. The CDR3 loop reads CASSLAGEWETQYF. In DNA form, the CDR3 reads TGCGCCAGCAGCTTGGCCGGTGAATGGGAGACCCAGTACTTC.

This clone was observed a single time. At one end the junction does not follow the germline gene, possibly because of a read error. The gene calls are TRBV7-7 and TRBJ2-7; D is perhaps TRBD2 (6 bases). Germline V gene sequence: CDR1 SSHAT, CDR2 FNYEAQ (reference sequence). This CDR3 is built from 14 residues. CDR3 sequence: CASSAGGAGYEQYF. In nucleotides, the CDR3 is TGTGCTAGCAGCGCCGGGGGTGCGGGTTACGAGCAGTACTTC.

J is TRBJ1-4 and V is TRBV27, with TRBD1 matching 7 bases. There are 15 residues in the CDR3. Germline V gene data show CDR1 as MNHEY and CDR2 as SMNVEV (reference sequence). Trimming cost V 6 bases and J 5 bases; bases outside gene matches: 9. CDR3 loop: CASRPGTASNEKLFF. DNA of the CDR3: TGTGCCAGCAGACCCGGGACAGCTTCAAATGAAAAACTGTTTTTT.

This rearrangement joins TRBV27 to TRBJ1-2, with TRBD1 identical over 10 bases. Germline lookup yields CDR1 MNHEY and CDR2 SMNVEV (reference sequence). The V segment lost 4 bases and the J segment 7 bases; nucleotides outside the gene matches: 15. The CDR3 has 17 amino acids. CDR3 residues: CASSSRFWTGGYGGYTF. CDR3 coding DNA: TGTGCCAGCAGTTCCCGCTTTTGGACAGGGGGGTATGGTGGCTACACCTTC.

This sequence joins TRBV28 and TRBJ1-2, with a weak D call TRBD1 (6 bases). The germline V gene has CDR1 MDHEN and CDR2 SYDVKM. The length of the CDR3 is 14 residues. V dropped 3 bases and J dropped 4 bases, with 12 bases sitting between them. The CDR3, as DNA: TGTGCCAGCAGTTTTTACAGGGCCTTCTATGGCTACACCTTC. As protein: CASSFYRAFYGYTF.